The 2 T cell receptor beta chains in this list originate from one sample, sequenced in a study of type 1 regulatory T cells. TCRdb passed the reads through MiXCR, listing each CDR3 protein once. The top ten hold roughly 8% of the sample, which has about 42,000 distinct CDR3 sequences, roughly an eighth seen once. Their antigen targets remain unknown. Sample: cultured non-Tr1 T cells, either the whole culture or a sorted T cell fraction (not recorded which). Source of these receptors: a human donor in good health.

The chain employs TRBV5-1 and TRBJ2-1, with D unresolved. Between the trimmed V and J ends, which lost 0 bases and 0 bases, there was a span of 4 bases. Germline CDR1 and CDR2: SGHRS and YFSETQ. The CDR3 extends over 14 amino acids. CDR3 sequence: CASSLDGSYNEQFF. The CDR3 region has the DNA TGCGCCAGCAGCTTGGATGGCTCCTACAATGAGCAGTTCTTC.

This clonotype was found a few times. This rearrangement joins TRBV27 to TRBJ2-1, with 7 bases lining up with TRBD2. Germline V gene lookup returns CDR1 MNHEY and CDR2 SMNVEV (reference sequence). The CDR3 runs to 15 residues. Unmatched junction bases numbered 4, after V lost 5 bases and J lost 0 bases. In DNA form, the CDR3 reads TGTGCCAGCAGTCCCGGGAGGAGCTCCTACAATGAGCAGTTCTTC. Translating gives CASSPGRSSYNEQFF.